A single sample gave rise to the 13 T cell receptor beta chains below, sequenced in a study of blood T cell repertoires in COVID-19. Profiled with immunoSEQ multiplex PCR; TCRdb holds only in-frame clones, not every one. The sample holds 11,000 to 15,000 clones, roughly 84% seen once. The specimen was peripheral blood. The receptors shown here come from a man aged 45-60 years with active COVID-19.

As for this clone: This sample also contains other DNA sequences that code for the same CDR3. This chain links TRBV27 with TRBJ2-7; 10 bases are shared with TRBD1. Germline values: CDR1 MNHEY, CDR2 SMNVEV (reference sequence). CDR3 length equals 14 residues. V lost 6 bases to trimming and J lost 4 bases; unmatched junction nucleotides: 6. The CDR3 region is CASSRDRGLYEQYF. In nucleotides, the CDR3 is TGTGCCAGCAGCCGGGACAGGGGACTATACGAGCAGTACTTC.

The V gene is TRBV14, the J gene TRBJ2-7; 11 bases are a match to TRBD1. Germline V gene data show CDR1 as SGHDN and CDR2 as FVKESK. The CDR3 runs 17 residues. V shed 3 bases and J 2 bases; nucleotides not matched to a gene: 9. The CDR3 here is CASSHRDRGATAYEQYF. In nucleotides, the CDR3 is TGTGCCAGCAGCCATAGGGACAGGGGGGCGACGGCCTACGAGCAGTACTTC.

The gene calls are TRBV9 and TRBJ2-5; D may be TRBD2 (5 bases). The CDR3 is 12 amino acids. The ends were cut back, 1 base at V and 5 bases at J, with 6 bases in the middle. Germline V gives CDR1 SGDLS, CDR2 YYNGEE. CDR3: CASSVSGETQYF. The CDR3 DNA reads TGTGCCAGCAGCGTATCGGGGGAGACCCAGTACTTC.

This chain links TRBV5-4 with TRBJ2-5, with a possible D match to TRBD1 (5 bases). V shed 5 bases and J shed 5 bases, with 16 bases lying between them. CDR3 length equals 14 residues. The germline gives CDR1 SGHNT, CDR2 YYREEE (reference sequence). CDR3 sequence (DNA): TGTGCCAGCAGTTCTTGGGGCCTGGGGGAGACCCAGTACTTC. It encodes CASSSWGLGETQYF.

The chain is built from TRBV27 and TRBJ1-1; D is ambiguous. V was pared by 0 bases and J by 0 bases, with 8 bases between. This CDR3 is 15 amino acids long. Germline-derived CDR1 and CDR2 are MNHEY and SMNVEV (reference sequence). CDR3 sequence: CASSLSAGVNTEAFF. The CDR3 nucleotides read TGTGCCAGCAGTTTATCGGCGGGTGTGAACACTGAAGCTTTCTTT.

The chain uses TRBV3-1 (or the pseudogene TRBV3-2) and TRBJ2-7; 7 nucleotides align to TRBD1. This CDR3 region has 12 residues. The V gene's germline CDR1 is LGHDT and CDR2 YNNKEL (reference sequence). The V and J ends lost 2 bases and 6 bases, in that order; junction bases with no gene match: 1. The CDR3 sequence: CASSQTGVEQYF. The CDR3 DNA follows: TGTGCCAGCAGCCAAACAGGGGTCGAGCAGTACTTC.

The rearrangement links TRBV7-2 to TRBJ2-3, with TRBD1 as a possible D gene (6 bases). The CDR3 sequence is 15 residues long. Trimming stripped 4 bases from V and 6 bases from J, with 17 bases between. Per the germline V gene, CDR1 is SGHTA and CDR2 is FQGNSA. CDR3 protein: CASSSHTGPVDTQYF. CDR3 in DNA: TGTGCCAGCAGCTCACACACAGGGCCGGTCGATACGCAGTATTTT.

The V call is TRBV27, the J call TRBJ2-4; maybe TRBD2 (5 bases). The V end lost 5 bases, the J end lost 2 bases, and 13 bases lay between the germline ends. The CDR3 consists of 15 residues. CDR1 MNHEY and CDR2 SMNVEV come from the germline V gene (reference sequence). CDR3 residues: CASSPGRGTKNIQYF. In DNA, the CDR3 is TGTGCCAGCAGTCCCGGACGGGGAACCAAAAACATTCAGTACTTC.

This rearrangement joins TRBV13 to TRBJ2-7; no clear D gene. Trimming took 0 bases from V and 2 from J, leaving 8 bases between them. The CDR3 totals 14 residues. CDR1 and CDR2 from the germline V gene are PRHDT and FYEKMQ (reference sequence). This CDR3 reads CASSLGTQTYEQYF. CDR3 nucleotide sequence: TGTGCCAGCAGCTTAGGGACACAGACCTACGAGCAGTACTTC.

This clone occurred once. CDR3 DNA sequence: TGTGCCAGCAGCGTGGGAGCCGCTCCCCAGCAGTTCTTC. It codes for CASSVGAAPQQFF. The rearrangement uses TRBV9 and TRBJ2-1, with a tentative D call TRBD2 (5 bases). Germline-derived CDR1 and CDR2 are SGDLS and YYNGEE. The CDR3 is 13 residues long. The germline V and J ends were trimmed by 2 bases and 11 bases, with 14 bases remaining between them.

The CDR3 sequence: CASGGVGTDTQYF. DNA of the CDR3: TGTGCCAGCGGGGGCGTGGGCACAGATACGCAGTATTTT. The genes are TRBV2 and TRBJ2-3; D perhaps matches TRBD1 (6 bases). The CDR3 consists of 13 residues. The V end lost 8 bases, the J end lost 1 base, and 10 bases lay between the germline ends. From germline, CDR1 is SNHLY and CDR2 FYNNEI.

This clone came up a few times. The V call is TRBV13, the J call TRBJ1-2; 7 bases line up with TRBD1. Trimming took 4 bases from V and 6 from J; bases not matched to a gene: 14. This CDR3 comprises 16 residues. Germline V gene sequence: CDR1 PRHDT, CDR2 FYEKMQ (reference sequence). CDR3 in amino acids: CASSSRDSPLIHGYTF. The CDR3 DNA reads TGTGCCAGCAGCTCCAGGGACAGCCCTCTTATCCATGGCTACACCTTC. Complete variable domain (other parts from reference TRBV13 and TRBJ1-2): AAGVIQSPRHLIKEKRETATLKCYPIPRHDTVYWYQQGPGQDPQFLISFYEKMQSDKGSIPDRFSAQQFSDYHSELNMSSLELGDSALYFCASSSRDSPLIHGYTFGSGTRLTVV.

The V call is TRBV3-1 (or the pseudogene TRBV3-2), the J call TRBJ2-1; 9 nucleotides match TRBD2. V dropped 5 bases and J dropped 3; count of bases not matched to a gene: 8. The CDR3 runs to 16 residues. From germline, CDR1 is LGHDT and CDR2 YNNKEL (reference sequence). Here the CDR3 DNA reads TGTGCCAGCAGCACTAAGACTAGCGGCATCTACAATGAGCAGTTCTTC. Its translation: CASSTKTSGIYNEQFF.